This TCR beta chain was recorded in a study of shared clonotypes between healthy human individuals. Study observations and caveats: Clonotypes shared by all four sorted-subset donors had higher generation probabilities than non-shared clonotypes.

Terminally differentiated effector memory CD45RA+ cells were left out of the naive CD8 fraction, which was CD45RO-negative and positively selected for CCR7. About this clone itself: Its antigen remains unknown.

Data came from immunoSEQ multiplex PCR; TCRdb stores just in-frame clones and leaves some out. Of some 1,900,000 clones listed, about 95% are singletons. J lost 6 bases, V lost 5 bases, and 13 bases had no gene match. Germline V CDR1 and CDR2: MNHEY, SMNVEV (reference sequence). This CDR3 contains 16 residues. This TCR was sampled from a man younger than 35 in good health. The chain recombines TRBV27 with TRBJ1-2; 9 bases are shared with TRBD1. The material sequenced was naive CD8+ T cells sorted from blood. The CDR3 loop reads CASSTTSDRGIDGYTF. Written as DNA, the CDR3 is TGTGCCAGCAGTACAACATCGGACAGGGGAATAGATGGCTACACCTTC.